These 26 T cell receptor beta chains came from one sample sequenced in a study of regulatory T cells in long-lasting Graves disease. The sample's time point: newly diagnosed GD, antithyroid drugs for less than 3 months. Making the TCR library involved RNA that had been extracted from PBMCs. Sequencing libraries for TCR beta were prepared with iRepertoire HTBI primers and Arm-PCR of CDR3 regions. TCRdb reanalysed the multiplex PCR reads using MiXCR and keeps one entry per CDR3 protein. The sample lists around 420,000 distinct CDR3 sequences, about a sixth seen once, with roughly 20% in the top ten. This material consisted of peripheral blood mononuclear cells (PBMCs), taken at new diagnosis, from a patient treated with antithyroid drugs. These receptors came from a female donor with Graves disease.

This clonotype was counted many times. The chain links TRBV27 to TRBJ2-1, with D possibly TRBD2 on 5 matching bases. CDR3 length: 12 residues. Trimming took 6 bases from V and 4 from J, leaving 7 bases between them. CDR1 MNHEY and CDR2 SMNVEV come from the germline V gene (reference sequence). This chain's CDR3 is CASRTGYNEQFF. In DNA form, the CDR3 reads TGTGCCAGCAGAACGGGGTACAATGAGCAGTTCTTC.

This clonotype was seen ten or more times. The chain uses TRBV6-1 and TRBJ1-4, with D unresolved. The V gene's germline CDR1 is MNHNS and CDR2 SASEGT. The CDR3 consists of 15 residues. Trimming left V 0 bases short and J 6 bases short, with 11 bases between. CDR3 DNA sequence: TGTGCCAGCAGTGAAGCGCCATCCTTGCATGAAAAACTGTTTTTT. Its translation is CASSEAPSLHEKLFF.

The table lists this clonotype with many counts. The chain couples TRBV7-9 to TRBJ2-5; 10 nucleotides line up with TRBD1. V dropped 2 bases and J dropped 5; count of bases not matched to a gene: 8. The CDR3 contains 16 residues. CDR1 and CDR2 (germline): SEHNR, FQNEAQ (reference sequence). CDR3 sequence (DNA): TGTGCCAGCAGCTTACCTGACAGGGGGCGCCCGGAGACCCAGTACTTC. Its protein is CASSLPDRGRPETQYF.

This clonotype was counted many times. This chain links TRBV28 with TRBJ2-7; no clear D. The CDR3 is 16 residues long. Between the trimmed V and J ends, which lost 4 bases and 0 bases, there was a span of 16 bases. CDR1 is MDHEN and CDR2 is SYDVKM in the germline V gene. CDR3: CASSSLPQQPSYEQYF. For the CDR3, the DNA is TGTGCCAGCAGTTCACTCCCCCAGCAGCCCTCCTACGAGCAGTACTTC.

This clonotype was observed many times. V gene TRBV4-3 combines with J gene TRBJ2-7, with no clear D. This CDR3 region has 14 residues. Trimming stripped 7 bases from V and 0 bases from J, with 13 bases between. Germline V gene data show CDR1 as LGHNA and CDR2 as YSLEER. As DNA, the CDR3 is TGCGCCAGCAAGTTCGACGGAAGCTCCTACGAGCAGTACTTC. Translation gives CASKFDGSSYEQYF.

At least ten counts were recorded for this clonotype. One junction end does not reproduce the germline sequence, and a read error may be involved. The CDR3 protein is CASSTHLIGTYDSPLHF. The CDR3 region has the DNA TGTGCCAGCAGCACGCATTTAATCGGGACATACGATTCACCCCTCCACTTT. The genes are TRBV5-1 and TRBJ1-6, with D maybe TRBD1 (6 bases). The CDR3 is 17 residues long. Germline V gene data show CDR1 as SGHRS and CDR2 as YFSETQ.

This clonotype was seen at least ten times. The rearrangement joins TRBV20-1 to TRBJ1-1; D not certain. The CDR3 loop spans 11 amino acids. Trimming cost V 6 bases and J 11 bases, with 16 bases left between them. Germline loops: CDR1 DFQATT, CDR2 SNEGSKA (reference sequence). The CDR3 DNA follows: TGCAGTGCCACCTTAACACGGACGGCTTTCTTT. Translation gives CSATLTRTAFF.

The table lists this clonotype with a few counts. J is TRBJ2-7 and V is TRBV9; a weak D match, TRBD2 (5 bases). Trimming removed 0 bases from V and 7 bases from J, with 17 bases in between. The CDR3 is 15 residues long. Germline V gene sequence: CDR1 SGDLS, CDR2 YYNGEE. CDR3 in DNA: TGTGCCAGCAGCGTAGGGGTAGCGAATTCGAGGGAGCAGTACTTC. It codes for CASSVGVANSREQYF.

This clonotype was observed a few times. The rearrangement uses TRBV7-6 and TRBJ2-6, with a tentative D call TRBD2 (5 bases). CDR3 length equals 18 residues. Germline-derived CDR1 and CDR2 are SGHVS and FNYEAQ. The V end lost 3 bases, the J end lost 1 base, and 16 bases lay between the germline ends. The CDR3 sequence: CASSLFSRRESGANVLTF. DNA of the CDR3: TGTGCCAGCAGCTTGTTTAGTCGTCGGGAATCTGGGGCCAACGTCCTGACTTTC.

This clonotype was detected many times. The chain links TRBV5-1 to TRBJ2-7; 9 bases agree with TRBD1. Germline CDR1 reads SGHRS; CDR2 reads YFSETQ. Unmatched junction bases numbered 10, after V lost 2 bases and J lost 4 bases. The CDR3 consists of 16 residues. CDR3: CASSFSTPGQGYEQYF. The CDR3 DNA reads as TGCGCCAGCAGCTTCAGCACACCGGGACAGGGTTACGAGCAGTACTTC.

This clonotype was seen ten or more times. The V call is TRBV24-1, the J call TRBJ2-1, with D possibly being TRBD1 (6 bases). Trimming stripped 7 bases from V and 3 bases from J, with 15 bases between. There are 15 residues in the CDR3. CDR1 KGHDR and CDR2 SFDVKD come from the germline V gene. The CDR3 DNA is TGTGCCACCAGCCCGAGGGACATTTTCTACAATGAGCAGTTCTTC. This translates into CATSPRDIFYNEQFF.

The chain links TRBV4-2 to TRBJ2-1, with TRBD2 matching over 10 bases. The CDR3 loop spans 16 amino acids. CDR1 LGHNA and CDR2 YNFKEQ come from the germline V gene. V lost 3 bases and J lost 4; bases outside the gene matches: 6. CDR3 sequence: CASSQRTSGAYNEQFF. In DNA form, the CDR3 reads TGTGCCAGCAGCCAGAGGACTAGCGGCGCTTACAATGAGCAGTTCTTC.

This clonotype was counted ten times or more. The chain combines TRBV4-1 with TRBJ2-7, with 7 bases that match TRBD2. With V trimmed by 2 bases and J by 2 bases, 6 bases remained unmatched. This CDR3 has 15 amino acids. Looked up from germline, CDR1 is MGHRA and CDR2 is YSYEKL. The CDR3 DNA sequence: TGCGCCAGCAGCCAACGGGACTACTTACCCTACGAGCAGTACTTC. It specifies CASSQRDYLPYEQYF.

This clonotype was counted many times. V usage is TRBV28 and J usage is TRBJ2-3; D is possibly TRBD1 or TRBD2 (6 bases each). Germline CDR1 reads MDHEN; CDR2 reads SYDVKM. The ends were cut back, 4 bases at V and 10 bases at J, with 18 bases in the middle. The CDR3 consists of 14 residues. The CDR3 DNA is TGTGCCAGCAGTTCGCTCCGTTCAGGGGAGGCGCAGTATTTT. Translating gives CASSSLRSGEAQYF.

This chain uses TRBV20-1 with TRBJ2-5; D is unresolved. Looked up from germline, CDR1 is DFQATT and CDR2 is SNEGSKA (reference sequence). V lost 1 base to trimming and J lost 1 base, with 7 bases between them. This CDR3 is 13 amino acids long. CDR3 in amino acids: CSARGLLQETQYF. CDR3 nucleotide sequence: TGCAGTGCTAGAGGGCTACTCCAAGAGACCCAGTACTTC.

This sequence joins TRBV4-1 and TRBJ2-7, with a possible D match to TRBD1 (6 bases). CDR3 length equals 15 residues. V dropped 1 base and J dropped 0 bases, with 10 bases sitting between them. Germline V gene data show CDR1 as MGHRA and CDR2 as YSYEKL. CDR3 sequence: CASSQGQASSYEQYF. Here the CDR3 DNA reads TGCGCCAGCAGCCAAGGACAGGCCAGCTCCTACGAGCAGTACTTC.

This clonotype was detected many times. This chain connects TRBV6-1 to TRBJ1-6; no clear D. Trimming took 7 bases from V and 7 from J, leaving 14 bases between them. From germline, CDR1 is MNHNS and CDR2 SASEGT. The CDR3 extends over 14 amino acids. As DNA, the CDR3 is TGTGCCAGCACCACCGCTCCAGACAATTCACCCCTCCACTTT. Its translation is CASTTAPDNSPLHF.

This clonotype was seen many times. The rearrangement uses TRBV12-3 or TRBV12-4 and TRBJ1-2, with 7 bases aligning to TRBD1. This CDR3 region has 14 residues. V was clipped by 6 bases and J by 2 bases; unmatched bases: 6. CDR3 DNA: TGTGCCAGCAGCCTTCAGACAGGGAACTATGGCTACACCTTC. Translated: CASSLQTGNYGYTF.

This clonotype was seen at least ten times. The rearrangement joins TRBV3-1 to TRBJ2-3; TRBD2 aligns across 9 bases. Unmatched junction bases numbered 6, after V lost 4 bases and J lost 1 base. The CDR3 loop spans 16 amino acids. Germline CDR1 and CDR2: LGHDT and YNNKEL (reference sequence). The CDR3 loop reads CASSPPSGARTDTQYF. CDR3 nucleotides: TGTGCCAGCAGCCCGCCTAGCGGGGCCCGCACAGATACGCAGTATTTT.

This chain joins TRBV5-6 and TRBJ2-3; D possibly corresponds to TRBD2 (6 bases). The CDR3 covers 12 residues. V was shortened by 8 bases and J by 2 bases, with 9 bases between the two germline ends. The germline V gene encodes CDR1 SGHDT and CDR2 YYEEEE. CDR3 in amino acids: CASSGLTDTQYF. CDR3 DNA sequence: TGTGCCAGTTCGGGACTCACAGATACGCAGTATTTT.

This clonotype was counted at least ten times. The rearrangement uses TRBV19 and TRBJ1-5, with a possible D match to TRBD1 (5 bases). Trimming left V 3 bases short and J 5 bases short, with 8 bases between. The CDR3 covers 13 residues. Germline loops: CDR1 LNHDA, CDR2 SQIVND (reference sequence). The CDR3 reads CASSIDSYQPQHF. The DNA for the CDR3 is TGTGCCAGTAGTATTGACAGCTATCAGCCCCAGCATTTT.

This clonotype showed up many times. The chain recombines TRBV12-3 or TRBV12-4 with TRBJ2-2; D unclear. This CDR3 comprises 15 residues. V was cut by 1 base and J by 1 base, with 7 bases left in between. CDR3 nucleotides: TGTGCCAGCAGTTTAGGGCTTATGAACACCGGGGAGCTGTTTTTT. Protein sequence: CASSLGLMNTGELFF.

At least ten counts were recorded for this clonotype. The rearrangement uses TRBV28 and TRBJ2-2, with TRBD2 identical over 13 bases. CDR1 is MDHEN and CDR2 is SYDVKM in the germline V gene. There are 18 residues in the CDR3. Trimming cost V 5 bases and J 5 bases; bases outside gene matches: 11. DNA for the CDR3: TGTGCCAGCAGTCCCCCCTACCAGGGACTAGCGGGGACCGGGGAGCTGTTTTTT. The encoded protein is CASSPPYQGLAGTGELFF. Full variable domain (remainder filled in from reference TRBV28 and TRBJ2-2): DVKVTQSSRYLVKRTGEKVFLECVQDMDHENMFWYRQDPGLGLRLIYFSYDVKMKEKGDIPEGYSVSREKKERFSLILESASTNQTSMYLCASSPPYQGLAGTGELFFGEGSRLTVL.

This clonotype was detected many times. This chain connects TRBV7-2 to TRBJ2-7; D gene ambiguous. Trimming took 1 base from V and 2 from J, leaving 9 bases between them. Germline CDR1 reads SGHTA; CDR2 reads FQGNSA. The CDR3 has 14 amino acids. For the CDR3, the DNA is TGTGCCAGCAGCTTAGGGCCCCTTACCTACGAGCAGTACTTC. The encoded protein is CASSLGPLTYEQYF.

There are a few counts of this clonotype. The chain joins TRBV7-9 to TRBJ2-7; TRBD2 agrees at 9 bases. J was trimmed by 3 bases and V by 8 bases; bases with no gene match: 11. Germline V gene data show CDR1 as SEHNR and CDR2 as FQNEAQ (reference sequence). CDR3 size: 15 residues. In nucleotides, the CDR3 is TGTGCCAGCGGAACTTCGCTAGCGGGAAACTACGAGCAGTACTTC. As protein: CASGTSLAGNYEQYF.

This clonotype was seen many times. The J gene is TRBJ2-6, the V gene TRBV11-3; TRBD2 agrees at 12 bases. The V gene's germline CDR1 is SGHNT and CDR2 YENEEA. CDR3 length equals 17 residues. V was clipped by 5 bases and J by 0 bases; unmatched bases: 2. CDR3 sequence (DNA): TGTGCCAGCAGCGGACTAGCGGGGAGCTCTGGGGCCAACGTCCTGACTTTC. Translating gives CASSGLAGSSGANVLTF.